This T cell receptor beta chain was obtained from a study of a mutant IDH1 vaccine in newly diagnosed glioma. Study-wide context: Vaccine administration was initiated 4-6 weeks following radiotherapy alone, or with temozolomide cycles. Antecedent treatment encompassed radiotherapy, temozolomide, or their combination; the majority received both.

As to this clone: Its specificity is not known.

Germline lookup yields CDR1 SGHRS and CDR2 YFSETQ. The CDR3 is 16 residues long. Trimming removed 0 bases at V and 5 bases at J, with 15 bases between. Time point indicated: week 35, safety follow-up. Vaccine doses each comprised 300 ug of mutant IDH1 20-mer peptide, with topical imiquimod. Patients were given eight vaccinations, scheduled in weeks 1, 3, 5, 7, 11, 15, 19 and 23. Sequencing was performed with immunoSEQ multiplex PCR; in TCRdb, only in-frame clones are kept and a portion is missing. The sample records some 31,000 clones, roughly 80% being singletons. Source: PBMCs, taken from a glioma patient whose treatment included an IDH1 peptide vaccine. This receptor was identified in a woman in her 30s with glioma. Some clones in this sample may be carry-over from other donors' samples. The rearrangement joins TRBV5-1 to TRBJ2-1; D not certain. Here the CDR3 DNA reads TGCGCCAGCAGCTTGGGGAGCCCTTCGACCGACAATGAGCAGTTCTTC. Its translation: CASSLGSPSTDNEQFF.